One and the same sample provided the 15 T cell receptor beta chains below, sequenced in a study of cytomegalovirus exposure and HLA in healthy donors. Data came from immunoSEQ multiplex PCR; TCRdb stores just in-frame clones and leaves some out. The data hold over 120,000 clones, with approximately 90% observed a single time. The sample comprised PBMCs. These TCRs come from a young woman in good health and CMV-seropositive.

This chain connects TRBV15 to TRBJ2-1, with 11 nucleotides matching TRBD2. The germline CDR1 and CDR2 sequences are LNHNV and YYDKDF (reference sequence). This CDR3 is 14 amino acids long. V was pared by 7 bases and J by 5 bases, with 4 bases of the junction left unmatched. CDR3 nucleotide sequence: TGTGCCACCATAGCGGGAGGGCCGGACAATGAGCAGTTCTTC. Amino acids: CATIAGGPDNEQFF.

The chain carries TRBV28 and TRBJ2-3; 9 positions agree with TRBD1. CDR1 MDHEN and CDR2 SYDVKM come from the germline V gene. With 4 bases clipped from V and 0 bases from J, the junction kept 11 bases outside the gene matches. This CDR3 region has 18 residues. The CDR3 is CASSWKQTGGFSTDTQYF. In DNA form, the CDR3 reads TGTGCCAGCAGTTGGAAACAAACAGGGGGCTTCAGCACAGATACGCAGTATTTT.

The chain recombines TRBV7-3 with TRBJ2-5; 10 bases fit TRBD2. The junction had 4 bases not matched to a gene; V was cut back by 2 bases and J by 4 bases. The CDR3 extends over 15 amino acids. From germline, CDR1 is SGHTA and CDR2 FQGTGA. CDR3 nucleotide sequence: TGTGCCAGCAGCTTACTAGCGGGAGCGGGAGAGACCCAGTACTTC. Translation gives CASSLLAGAGETQYF.

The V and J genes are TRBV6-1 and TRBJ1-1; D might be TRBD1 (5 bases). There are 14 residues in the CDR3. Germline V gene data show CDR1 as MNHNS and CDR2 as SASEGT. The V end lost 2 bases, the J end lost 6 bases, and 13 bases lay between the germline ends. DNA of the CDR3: TGTGCCAGCAGTGAATGGTCGGCGGGGGCTGAAGCTTTCTTT. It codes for CASSEWSAGAEAFF.

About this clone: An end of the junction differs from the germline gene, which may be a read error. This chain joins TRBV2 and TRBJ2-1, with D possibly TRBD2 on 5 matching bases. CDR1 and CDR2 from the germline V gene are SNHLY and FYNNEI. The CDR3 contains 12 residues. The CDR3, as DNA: TGTGCCAGCAGGGAAGATAGGGTCGGGAAGTTCTTC. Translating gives CASREDRVGKFF.

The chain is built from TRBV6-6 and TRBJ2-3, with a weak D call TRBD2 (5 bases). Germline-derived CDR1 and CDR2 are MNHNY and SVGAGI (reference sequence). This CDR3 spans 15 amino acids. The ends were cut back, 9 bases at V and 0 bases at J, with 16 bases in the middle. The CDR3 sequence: CASSEQYSSTDTQYF. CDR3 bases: TGTGCCAGTAGCGAACAGTACTCTAGCACAGATACGCAGTATTTT.

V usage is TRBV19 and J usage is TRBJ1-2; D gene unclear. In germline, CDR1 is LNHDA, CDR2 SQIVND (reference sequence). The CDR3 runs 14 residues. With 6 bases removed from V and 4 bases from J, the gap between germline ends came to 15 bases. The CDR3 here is CASSLSPEAYGYTF. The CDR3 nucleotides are TGTGCCAGTAGCCTGAGTCCGGAGGCCTATGGCTACACCTTC.

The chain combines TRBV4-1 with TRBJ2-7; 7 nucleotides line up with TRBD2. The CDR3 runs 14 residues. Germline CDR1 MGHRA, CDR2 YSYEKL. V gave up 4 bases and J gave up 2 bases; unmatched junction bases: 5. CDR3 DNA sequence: TGCGCCAGCAGCCTTGGACTAGGTCCCTACGAGCAGTACTTC. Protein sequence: CASSLGLGPYEQYF.

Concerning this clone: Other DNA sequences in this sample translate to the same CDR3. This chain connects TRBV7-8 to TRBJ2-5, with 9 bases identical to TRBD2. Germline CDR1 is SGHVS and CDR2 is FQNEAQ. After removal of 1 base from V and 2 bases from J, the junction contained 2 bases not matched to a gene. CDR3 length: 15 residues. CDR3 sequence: CASSLVAGGQETQYF. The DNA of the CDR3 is TGTGCCAGCAGCTTAGTGGCGGGAGGGCAAGAGACCCAGTACTTC.

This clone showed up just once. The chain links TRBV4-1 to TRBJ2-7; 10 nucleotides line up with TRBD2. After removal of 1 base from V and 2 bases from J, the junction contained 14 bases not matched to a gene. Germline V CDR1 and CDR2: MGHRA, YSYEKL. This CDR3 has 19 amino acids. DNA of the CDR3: TGCGCCAGCAGCCAAGGGGCAGGGCTAGCGGGAGAATATACCTACGAGCAGTACTTC. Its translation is CASSQGAGLAGEYTYEQYF.

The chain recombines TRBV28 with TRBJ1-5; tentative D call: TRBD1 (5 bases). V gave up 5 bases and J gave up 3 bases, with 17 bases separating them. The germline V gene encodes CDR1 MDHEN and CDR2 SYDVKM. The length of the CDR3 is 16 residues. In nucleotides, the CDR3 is TGTGCCAGCAGTCTCCGGCCCGGGACTAACAATCAGCCCCAGCATTTT. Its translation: CASSLRPGTNNQPQHF.

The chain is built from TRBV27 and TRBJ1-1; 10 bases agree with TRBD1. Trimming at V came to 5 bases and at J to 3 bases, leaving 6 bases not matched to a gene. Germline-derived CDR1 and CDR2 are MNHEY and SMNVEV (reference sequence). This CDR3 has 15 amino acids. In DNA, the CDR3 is TGTGCCAGCAGTCAATTTGGGACAGGGGACACTGAAGCTTTCTTT. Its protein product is CASSQFGTGDTEAFF.

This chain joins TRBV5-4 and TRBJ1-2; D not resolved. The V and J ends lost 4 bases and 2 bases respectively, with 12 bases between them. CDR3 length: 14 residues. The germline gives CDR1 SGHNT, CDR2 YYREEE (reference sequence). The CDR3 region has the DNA TGTGCCAGCAGCCCCATGACCGGGAACTATGGCTACACCTTC. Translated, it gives CASSPMTGNYGYTF.

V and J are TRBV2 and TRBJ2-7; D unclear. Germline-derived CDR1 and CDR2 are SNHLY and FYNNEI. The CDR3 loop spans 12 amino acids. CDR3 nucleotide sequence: TGTGGTAGTGTAGCAACCACTTTCGAGCAGTACTTC. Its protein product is CGSVATTFEQYF.

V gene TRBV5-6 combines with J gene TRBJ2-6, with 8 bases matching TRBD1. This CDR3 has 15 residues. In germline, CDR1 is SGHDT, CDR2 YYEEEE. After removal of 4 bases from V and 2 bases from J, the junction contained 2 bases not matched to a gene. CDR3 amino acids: CASSQQGAGANVLTF. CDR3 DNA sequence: TGTGCCAGCAGCCAACAGGGGGCTGGGGCCAACGTCCTGACTTTC.